These 19 T cell receptor beta chains were sequenced from one sample in a study of blood T cell repertoires in COVID-19. Only in-frame clones appear in the TCRdb table, and some are missing; sequencing was by immunoSEQ multiplex PCR. Of some 210,000 clones in the sample, roughly 90% were seen once. The sample taken for sequencing was peripheral blood. These receptor sequences come from a man between 60 and 75 years old with COVID-19, enrolled during active disease.

CDR3 nucleotides: TGTGCCAGCAGCAACAGGGGGCCACCCTACGAGCAGTACTTC. This codes for CASSNRGPPYEQYF. V and J are TRBV5-4 and TRBJ2-7; 9 positions match TRBD1. The germline gives CDR1 SGHNT, CDR2 YYREEE (reference sequence). The junction had 4 bases not matched to a gene; V was cut back by 4 bases and J by 2 bases. This CDR3 has 14 amino acids.

The chain's CDR3 is CASSSRGGSRGYTF. CDR3 nucleotide sequence: TGTGCCAGCAGCTCCCGGGGGGGGAGTCGTGGCTACACCTTC. The genes are TRBV7-2 and TRBJ1-2; possible D gene TRBD1, 5 bases. Trimming removed 4 bases at V and 7 bases at J, with 16 bases between. CDR1 is SGHTA, CDR2 FQGNSA, per germline. CDR3 length: 14 residues.

The CDR3 DNA reads as TGTGCCAGCAGCCCAGGGGGGAGGGGCTACACCTTC. This translates into CASSPGGRGYTF. The J gene is TRBJ1-2, the V gene TRBV3-1 (or the pseudogene TRBV3-2); 7 bases are shared with TRBD1. The germline CDR1 and CDR2 sequences are LGHDT and YNNKEL (reference sequence). The CDR3 has 12 residues. With 4 bases clipped from V and 8 bases from J, the junction kept 4 bases outside the gene matches.

The gene calls are TRBV19 and TRBJ1-5, with 7 bases aligning to TRBD1. From germline, CDR1 is LNHDA and CDR2 SQIVND (reference sequence). The length of the CDR3 is 15 residues. J was trimmed by 2 bases and V by 4 bases; bases with no gene match: 5. The CDR3 DNA sequence: TGTGCCAGTAGTACTCGACAGGGCGGCAATCAGCCCCAGCATTTT. It yields the protein CASSTRQGGNQPQHF.

This chain joins TRBV7-9 and TRBJ2-2; no reliable D call. Trimming took off 1 base at V and 6 bases at J, with 9 bases between the two ends. The V gene's germline CDR1 is SEHNR and CDR2 FQNEAQ (reference sequence). This CDR3 has 14 amino acids. CDR3 nucleotide sequence: TGTGCCAGCAGCTTAGAAGTTAGTGCCGGGGAGCTGTTTTTT. Amino acid sequence: CASSLEVSAGELFF.

The rearrangement uses TRBV18 and TRBJ2-7; perhaps TRBD1 as D (6 bases). Deletions cut 5 bases from V and 0 bases from J, with 14 bases between. Germline values: CDR1 KGHSH, CDR2 LQKENI. The length of the CDR3 is 15 residues. CDR3 sequence reads: CASSILGTLSYEQYF. The CDR3 DNA is TGTGCCAGCTCAATTCTCGGGACACTCTCCTACGAGCAGTACTTC. The complete variable domain, with remaining parts taken from reference TRBV18 and TRBJ2-7, reads NAGVMQNPRHLVRRRGQEARLRCSPMKGHSHVYWYRQLPEEGLKFMVYLQKENIIDESGMPKERFSAEFPKEGPSILRIQQVVRGDSAAYFCASSILGTLSYEQYFGPGTRLTVT.

The rearrangement links TRBV5-1 to TRBJ2-5, with 11 bases matching TRBD1. Germline CDR1 is SGHRS and CDR2 is YFSETQ. The ends lost 0 bases at V and 4 bases at J; junction bases unmatched: 17. This CDR3 has 20 residues. The CDR3 region is CASSLARTGGQTILGETQYF. CDR3 in DNA: TGCGCCAGCAGCTTGGCCAGGACAGGGGGCCAAACCATCCTAGGAGAGACCCAGTACTTC.

The rearrangement joins TRBV25-1 to TRBJ2-1, with TRBD1 matching 9 bases. Germline V CDR1 and CDR2: MGHDK, SYGVNS. The CDR3 is made up of 15 amino acids. V shed 6 bases and J 4 bases; nucleotides not matched to a gene: 7. This CDR3 reads CASRVGTGYYNEQFF. Written as DNA, the CDR3 is TGTGCCAGCAGAGTTGGGACAGGGTATTACAATGAGCAGTTCTTC.

The gene calls are TRBV15 and TRBJ2-1; no firm D call. Germline CDR1 LNHNV, CDR2 YYDKDF (reference sequence). V lost 2 bases and J lost 4, with 3 bases in between. The CDR3 spans 12 residues. This CDR3 is CATSRLYNEQFF. CDR3 in DNA: TGTGCCACCAGCAGACTTTACAATGAGCAGTTCTTC.

The gene calls are TRBV28 and TRBJ2-3; 9 nucleotides agree with TRBD2. CDR1 is MDHEN, CDR2 SYDVKM, per germline. This CDR3 contains 15 residues. The trim removed 6 bases at V and 5 bases at J, leaving 9 bases unmatched. The CDR3 nucleotides are TGTGCCAGCAGGCAACTAGCGGGCGAGTTAGATACGCAGTATTTT. Translated: CASRQLAGELDTQYF. The whole variable domain, remainder taken from reference TRBV28 and TRBJ2-3, is DVKVTQSSRYLVKRTGEKVFLECVQDMDHENMFWYRQDPGLGLRLIYFSYDVKMKEKGDIPEGYSVSREKKERFSLILESASTNQTSMYLCASRQLAGELDTQYFGPGTRLTVL.

This clone was seen a few times. CDR3 in DNA: TGTGCCAGCAGCCATAGGTACAGGGACCGGAATGAGCAGTTCTTC. This translates into CASSHRYRDRNEQFF. The chain links TRBV14 to TRBJ2-1; a possible D gene is TRBD1 (6 bases). This CDR3 contains 15 residues. V was trimmed by 3 bases and J by 7 bases, leaving 16 bases between them. From germline, CDR1 is SGHDN and CDR2 FVKESK.

About this clone itself: The sample holds other DNA sequences that translate to the same CDR3. The V call is TRBV28, the J call TRBJ2-5, with unresolved D. CDR3 size: 11 residues. V was trimmed by 5 bases and J by 4 bases, leaving 5 bases between them. Germline lookup yields CDR1 MDHEN and CDR2 SYDVKM. The CDR3 coding sequence is TGTGCCAGCAGTCCGAGAGAGACCCAGTACTTC. Protein product: CASSPRETQYF.

The J gene is TRBJ2-2, the V gene TRBV7-2; 7 positions agree with TRBD2. The CDR3 is 17 residues long. Germline V gives CDR1 SGHTA, CDR2 FQGNSA. V trimming: 5 bases; J trimming: 2 bases; junction bases outside the gene matches: 11. CDR3 sequence (DNA): TGTGCCAGCAGCCTACAGGTCGAGCGGGGAAACACCGGGGAGCTGTTTTTT. Translation: CASSLQVERGNTGELFF.

The V gene is TRBV30, the J gene TRBJ1-3, with 8 nucleotides matching TRBD1. J gave up 0 bases and V 5 bases, and 9 bases lay outside the gene matches. There are 16 residues in the CDR3. Germline values: CDR1 GTSNPN, CDR2 SVGIG (reference sequence). The CDR3 here is CAWRTGSLFSGNTIYF. The DNA of the CDR3 is TGTGCCTGGCGGACAGGGTCCCTCTTCTCTGGAAACACCATATATTTT.

V is TRBV4-1 and J is TRBJ2-5; TRBD2 agrees at 14 bases. Germline V CDR1 and CDR2: MGHRA, YSYEKL. Trimming removed 0 bases from V and 4 bases from J; junction bases left unmatched: 13. This CDR3 has 20 amino acids. CDR3 DNA: TGCGCCAGCAGCCAAGACCCGGGACTAGCGGGGGCGGGTAAAAGAGAGACCCAGTACTTC. Protein sequence: CASSQDPGLAGAGKRETQYF.

The genes are TRBV24-1 and TRBJ2-3; 7 positions match TRBD1. V lost 4 bases, J lost 2 bases, and 2 bases stayed unmatched. The CDR3 covers 14 residues. The V gene's germline CDR1 is KGHDR and CDR2 SFDVKD. CDR3 nucleotides: TGTGCCACCAGTGAACAGGGGACCACAGATACGCAGTATTTT. This encodes CATSEQGTTDTQYF.

The chain is built from TRBV7-3 and TRBJ1-2; no definite D call. V gave up 7 bases and J gave up 5 bases, with 8 bases separating them. Germline V lookup: CDR1 SGHTA, CDR2 FQGTGA. There are 11 residues in the CDR3. CDR3 region: CASIELYGYTF. CDR3 bases: TGTGCCAGCATCGAGCTGTATGGCTACACCTTC.

This chain connects TRBV6-1 to TRBJ1-6; 8 bases agree with TRBD1. This CDR3 comprises 18 residues. V trimming: 4 bases; J trimming: 7 bases; junction bases outside the gene matches: 15. Germline CDR1 and CDR2: MNHNS and SASEGT. CDR3 sequence reads: CASSGGTGIGRVNSPLHF. CDR3 in DNA: TGTGCCAGCAGTGGCGGGACAGGAATAGGCCGGGTAAATTCACCCCTCCACTTT.

This clone was seen only once. The J gene is TRBJ2-1, the V gene TRBV5-1; D possibly corresponds to TRBD2 (7 bases). Trimming took off 0 bases at V and 4 bases at J, with 11 bases between the two ends. This CDR3 has 15 amino acids. Germline CDR1 and CDR2: SGHRS and YFSETQ. DNA for the CDR3: TGCGCCAGCAGCTTGGAGGGGGGGAAATACAATGAGCAGTTCTTC. It codes for CASSLEGGKYNEQFF. Looking up the rest from reference TRBV5-1 and TRBJ2-1 gives the full variable domain: KAGVTQTPRYLIKTRGQQVTLSCSPISGHRSVSWYQQTPGQGLQFLFEYFSETQRNKGNFPGRFSGRQFSNSRSEMNVSTLELGDSALYLCASSLEGGKYNEQFFGPGTRLTVL.